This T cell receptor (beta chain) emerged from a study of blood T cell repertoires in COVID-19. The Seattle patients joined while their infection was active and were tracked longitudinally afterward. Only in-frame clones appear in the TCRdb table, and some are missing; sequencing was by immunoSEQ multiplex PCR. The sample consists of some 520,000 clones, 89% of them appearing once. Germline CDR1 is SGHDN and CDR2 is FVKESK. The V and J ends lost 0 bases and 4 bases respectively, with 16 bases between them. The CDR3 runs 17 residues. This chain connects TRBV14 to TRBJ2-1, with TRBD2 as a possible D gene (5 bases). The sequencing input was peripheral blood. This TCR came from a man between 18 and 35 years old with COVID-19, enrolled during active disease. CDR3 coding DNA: TGTGCCAGCAGCCAAGATCTCGGGGTTACGCCTTACAATGAGCAGTTCTTC. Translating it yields CASSQDLGVTPYNEQFF. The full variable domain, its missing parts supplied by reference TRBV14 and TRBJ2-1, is EAGVTQFPSHSVIEKGQTVTLRCDPISGHDNLYWYRRVMGKEIKFLLHFVKESKQDESGMPNNRFLAERTGGTYSTLKVQPAELEDSGVYFCASSQDLGVTPYNEQFFGPGTRLTVL.